The 25 T cell receptor beta chains reported below all come from one sample, sequenced in a study of T-cell reconstitution after alpha-beta-depleted transplantation in children. The TCRbeta library incorporated unique molecular identifiers. TCRdb re-derived calls from the PCR reads in MiXCR, one entry per CDR3 protein. The profile shows about 18,000 distinct CDR3 sequences, roughly 5.3% of them singletons. Sequenced material: PBMCs, taken before TCRalphabeta/CD19-depleted stem cell transplant. The receptors were gathered from a boy between 5 and 17 years old with acute lymphoblastic leukemia, due to receive a stem cell transplant.

The table lists this clonotype with many counts. This chain links TRBV12-3 or TRBV12-4 with TRBJ1-5, with 8 bases matching TRBD1. The CDR3 is made up of 13 amino acids. Germline trimming cut 6 bases from V and 3 bases from J; bases unmatched to any gene: 1. The CDR3 here is CASRGQANQPQHF. The DNA for the CDR3 is TGTGCCAGCAGGGGACAGGCCAATCAGCCCCAGCATTTT.

This clonotype occurred many times. The chain has TRBV7-8 and TRBJ2-7; D tentatively reads TRBD1 or TRBD2 (5 bases each). Trimming removed 5 bases from V and 0 bases from J, with 14 bases in between. CDR3 length: 15 residues. The germline CDR1 and CDR2 sequences are SGHVS and FQNEAQ. CDR3 nucleotide sequence: TGTGCCAGCAGCCACGAGGGGTATTACTCCTACGAGCAGTACTTC. Its translation: CASSHEGYYSYEQYF.

This clonotype was seen ten or more times. V usage is TRBV15 and J usage is TRBJ1-1; 7 bases are shared with TRBD1. Germline lookup yields CDR1 LNHNV and CDR2 YYDKDF (reference sequence). Trimming removed 7 bases from V and 0 bases from J; junction bases left unmatched: 5. CDR3 size: 14 residues. The DNA for the CDR3 is TGTGCCACCACCGACAGGGACATGAACACTGAAGCTTTCTTT. Translation gives CATTDRDMNTEAFF.

This clonotype was detected many times. The rearrangement uses TRBV6-5 and TRBJ1-1; no clear D. Per the germline V gene, CDR1 is MNHEY and CDR2 is SVGAGI. The CDR3 covers 14 residues. Trimming took 5 bases from V and 4 from J, leaving 14 bases between them. In DNA, the CDR3 is TGTGCCAGCAGTCCCCCGGGGAGGCTCACTGAAGCTTTCTTT. This codes for CASSPPGRLTEAFF.

The table lists this clonotype with many counts. The chain carries TRBV12-3 or TRBV12-4 and TRBJ1-3; the D is unclear. CDR3 length: 14 amino acids. V lost 7 bases, J lost 0 bases, and 10 bases lay in between. The CDR3 DNA reads TGTGCCAGCACTGACGTGAGCTCTGGAAACACCATATATTTT. This translates into CASTDVSSGNTIYF.

This clonotype was counted many times. The chain employs TRBV6-1 and TRBJ2-7; 7 nucleotides agree with TRBD2. J lost 5 bases, V lost 0 bases, and 7 bases had no gene match. This CDR3 has 15 amino acids. Germline V CDR1 and CDR2: MNHNS, SASEGT. The CDR3 loop is CASSEAGRVLDEQYF. DNA of the CDR3: TGTGCCAGCAGTGAAGCTGGGAGGGTCCTGGACGAGCAGTACTTC.

The chain couples TRBV3-1 to TRBJ2-2; D is unresolved. V gave up 8 bases and J gave up 2 bases, with 21 bases separating them. The germline CDR1 and CDR2 sequences are LGHDT and YNNKEL (reference sequence). There are 17 residues in the CDR3. CDR3 bases: TGTGCCAGCTCCCAAGATTCCCCTTGGACCAACACCGGGGAGCTGTTTTTT. Protein: CASSQDSPWTNTGELFF.

This clonotype occurred many times. The gene calls are TRBV6-1 and TRBJ1-3; D perhaps matches TRBD1 (6 bases). The germline V gene has CDR1 MNHNS and CDR2 SASEGT. The CDR3 runs 15 residues. Between the trimmed V and J ends, which lost 2 bases and 0 bases, there was a span of 8 bases. The CDR3 bases are TGTGCCAGCAGTGAATTAGGGGGCTCTGGAAACACCATATATTTT. As protein: CASSELGGSGNTIYF.

This clonotype is categorized as medium-sized. The V call is TRBV7-9, the J call TRBJ2-7, with unresolved D. Trimming left V 1 base short and J 6 bases short, with 4 bases between. The CDR3 has 11 amino acids. Germline V lookup: CDR1 SEHNR, CDR2 FQNEAQ (reference sequence). CDR3 nucleotides: TGTGCCAGCAGCTTAGAGGTCGAGCAGTACTTC. Translation gives CASSLEVEQYF.

In the case of this clonotype: Germline and junction disagree at one end, which may indicate a read error. The chain couples TRBV19 to TRBJ2-1, with 10 bases lining up with TRBD2. Germline values: CDR1 LNHDA, CDR2 SQIVND (reference sequence). The CDR3 contains 14 residues. CDR3 region: CASSIAASGSKYIF. The CDR3 DNA sequence: TGTGCCAGTAGTATCGCGGCTAGCGGGAGCAAATATATCTTC.

This clonotype appeared many times. The genes are TRBV7-9 and TRBJ2-5; no clear D gene. This CDR3 contains 14 residues. Germline-derived CDR1 and CDR2 are SEHNR and FQNEAQ (reference sequence). The V end lost 4 bases, the J end lost 5 bases, and 14 bases lay between the germline ends. The CDR3 nucleotides are TGTGCCAGCAGCTACCCCGGGCTGGCGGAGACCCAGTACTTC. Encoded protein: CASSYPGLAETQYF.

This clonotype was recorded many times. This chain uses TRBV9 with TRBJ2-1; D is perhaps TRBD1 (5 bases). The CDR3 loop spans 12 amino acids. V shed 4 bases and J shed 8 bases, with 10 bases lying between them. Germline lookup yields CDR1 SGDLS and CDR2 YYNGEE. The chain's CDR3 is CASSIRGYEQFF. The CDR3 region has the DNA TGTGCCAGCAGCATTAGGGGATATGAGCAGTTCTTC.

This clonotype was seen ten or more times. The chain recombines TRBV20-1 with TRBJ1-2, with 9 bases aligning to TRBD1. Germline values: CDR1 DFQATT, CDR2 SNEGSKA (reference sequence). V shed 1 base and J 4 bases; nucleotides not matched to a gene: 10. The CDR3 spans 16 residues. This CDR3 is CSARAVGGQGSYGYTF. Written as DNA, the CDR3 is TGCAGTGCTAGAGCAGTCGGGGGACAGGGCAGCTATGGCTACACCTTC.

The rearrangement joins TRBV19 to TRBJ1-2; 10 nucleotides agree with TRBD1. The CDR3 is made up of 15 amino acids. Looked up from germline, CDR1 is LNHDA and CDR2 is SQIVND (reference sequence). With 6 bases clipped from V and 6 bases from J, the junction kept 10 bases outside the gene matches. CDR3 in amino acids: CASRPSTGGSNGYTF. DNA of the CDR3: TGTGCCAGTAGACCTTCGACAGGGGGCTCGAATGGCTACACCTTC.

In this sample, this clonotype turned up many times. V is TRBV5-1 and J is TRBJ2-3; D gene ambiguous. The CDR3 has 14 amino acids. The V end lost 2 bases, the J end lost 0 bases, and 7 bases lay between the germline ends. Per germline, CDR1 SGHRS and CDR2 YFSETQ. The DNA for the CDR3 is TGCGCCAGCAGCTTAGAAGTGAGCACAGATACGCAGTATTTT. Its protein product is CASSLEVSTDTQYF.

This clonotype was observed many times. V is TRBV3-1 and J is TRBJ1-2; D unresolved. CDR1 and CDR2 (germline): LGHDT, YNNKEL (reference sequence). V shed 4 bases and J shed 4 bases, with 16 bases lying between them. The CDR3 is 15 residues long. CDR3 sequence (DNA): TGTGCCAGCAGCCCCTATAGAGACACTAGCTATGGCTACACCTTC. Encoded protein: CASSPYRDTSYGYTF.

This clonotype showed up many times. CDR3 protein: CASSLDRQPNEQFF. The CDR3, as DNA: TGTGCCAGCAGTTTAGACCGTCAGCCCAATGAGCAGTTCTTC. This sequence joins TRBV28 and TRBJ2-1; D gene ambiguous. This CDR3 has 14 residues. Deletions cut 2 bases from V and 6 bases from J, with 11 bases between. The germline V gene encodes CDR1 MDHEN and CDR2 SYDVKM.

This clonotype was counted ten times or more. The V and J genes are TRBV7-9 and TRBJ1-3; 7 bases are shared with TRBD1. The germline V gene encodes CDR1 SEHNR and CDR2 FQNEAQ (reference sequence). With 5 bases clipped from V and 4 bases from J, the junction kept 5 bases outside the gene matches. This CDR3 has 14 residues. The CDR3: CASSPTGAGNTIYF. The CDR3 DNA sequence: TGTGCCAGCAGCCCAACAGGGGCGGGAAACACCATATATTTT.

By frequency in the sample, this clonotype is large. This chain links TRBV7-8 with TRBJ2-7; D not certain. Germline CDR1 SGHVS, CDR2 FQNEAQ. The CDR3 extends over 13 amino acids. Trimming cost V 5 bases and J 2 bases, with 10 bases left between them. This CDR3 is CASSLGYTYEQYF. CDR3 nucleotide sequence: TGTGCCAGCAGCCTAGGGTATACCTACGAGCAGTACTTC.

The sample holds many counts of this clonotype. V and J are TRBV15 and TRBJ1-5, with unresolved D. Germline CDR1 and CDR2: LNHNV and YYDKDF (reference sequence). The CDR3 totals 13 residues. V was cut by 6 bases and J by 3 bases, with 9 bases left in between. CDR3 DNA: TGTGCCACCAGTTGGCAATACAATCAGCCCCAGCATTTT. Translated, it gives CATSWQYNQPQHF.

This clonotype was observed at least ten times. This sequence joins TRBV20-1 and TRBJ1-1; no clear D gene. The CDR3 consists of 13 residues. V lost 0 bases, J lost 0 bases, and 5 bases lay in between. From germline, CDR1 is DFQATT and CDR2 SNEGSKA (reference sequence). CDR3 region: CSARDSLNTEAFF. DNA of the CDR3: TGCAGTGCTAGAGACAGCTTGAACACTGAAGCTTTCTTT.

In this sample, this clonotype turned up many times. V gene TRBV6-2 or TRBV6-3 combines with J gene TRBJ2-1, with 9 bases matching TRBD2. J was trimmed by 1 base and V by 6 bases; bases with no gene match: 13. Germline CDR1 reads MNHEY; CDR2 reads SVGEGT. The CDR3 length is 18 residues. CDR3 nucleotides: TGTGCCAGCAGAAGACTAGGTGGCGGGAGGGTGTCCTACAATGAGCAGTTCTTC. Protein sequence: CASRRLGGGRVSYNEQFF.

This clonotype was seen many times. This chain's CDR3 is CASKRLAGGVQETQYF. In DNA, the CDR3 is TGCGCCAGCAAAAGACTAGCGGGGGGCGTACAAGAGACCCAGTACTTC. The gene calls are TRBV10-2 and TRBJ2-5; 13 bases map to TRBD2. CDR1 and CDR2 from the germline V gene are WSHSY and SAAADI. Trimming at V came to 7 bases and at J to 2 bases, leaving 7 bases not matched to a gene. The CDR3 is 16 amino acids.

This clonotype was counted many times. The chain joins TRBV27 to TRBJ1-1; maybe TRBD1 (6 bases). Deletions cut 4 bases from V and 1 base from J, with 13 bases between. The CDR3 has 15 residues. Germline V gene sequence: CDR1 MNHEY, CDR2 SMNVEV (reference sequence). CDR3 amino acids: CASSSQGTGNTEAFF. DNA of the CDR3: TGTGCCAGCAGTTCACAGGGTACTGGGAACACTGAAGCTTTCTTT.

This clonotype was seen many times. The rearrangement links TRBV4-3 to TRBJ2-7; D gene ambiguous. The CDR3 covers 14 residues. In germline, CDR1 is LGHNA, CDR2 YSLEER. V gave up 4 bases and J gave up 2 bases, with 12 bases separating them. The CDR3 is CASSLRRGTYEQYF. CDR3 DNA: TGCGCCAGCAGCCTACGAAGAGGAACCTACGAGCAGTACTTC.